This T cell receptor beta chain is from a study of Ad26.COV2.S vaccination and SARS-CoV-2 variants. Findings and limits, study-wide: Vaccinated and placebo-treated recipients had similar non-spike TCR breadth.

Method: immunoSEQ multiplex PCR; TCRdb's copy keeps in-frame clones and lacks some. The sample shows about half a million clones, 80% to 90% of them seen only once. With respect to this clone: Its antigen is still unknown.

Treatment described: approximately 18 received Ad26.COV2.S at low or high dose, single or two shots; about 5 received placebo; per-sample allocation not given. Samples came from day 63 after the first vaccine or placebo injection. An Ad26 vector was used to express Wuhan-strain SARS-CoV-2 spike as the vaccine. The germline CDR1 and CDR2 sequences are MDHEN and SYDVKM. This CDR3 has 14 amino acids. Trimming removed 3 bases at V and 8 bases at J, with 16 bases between. The sequence was obtained from a person between 18 and 60 years old who received the Ad26.COV2.S COVID-19 vaccine or a placebo. The rearrangement joins TRBV28 to TRBJ1-2, with D maybe TRBD1 (5 bases). Specimen: peripheral blood, collected in a trial of Ad26.COV2.S vaccine versus placebo. The CDR3, as DNA: TGTGCCAGCAGTTTCAGGGAAGCGGCGGGGGGCTACACCTTC. It specifies CASSFREAAGGYTF.